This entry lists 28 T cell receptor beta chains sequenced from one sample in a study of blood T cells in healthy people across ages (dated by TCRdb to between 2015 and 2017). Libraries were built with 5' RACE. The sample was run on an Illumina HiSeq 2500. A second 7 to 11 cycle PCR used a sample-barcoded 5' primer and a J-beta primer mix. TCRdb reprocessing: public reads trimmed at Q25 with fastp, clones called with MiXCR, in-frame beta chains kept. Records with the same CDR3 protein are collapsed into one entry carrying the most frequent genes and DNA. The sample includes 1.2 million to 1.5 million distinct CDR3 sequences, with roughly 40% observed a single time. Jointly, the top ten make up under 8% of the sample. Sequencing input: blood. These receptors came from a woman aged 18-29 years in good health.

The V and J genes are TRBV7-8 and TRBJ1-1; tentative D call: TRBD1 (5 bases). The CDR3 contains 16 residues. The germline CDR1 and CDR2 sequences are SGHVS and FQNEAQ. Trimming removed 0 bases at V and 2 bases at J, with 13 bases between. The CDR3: CASSLADKGVNTEAFF. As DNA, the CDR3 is TGTGCCAGCAGCTTAGCGGACAAAGGGGTCAACACTGAAGCTTTCTTT.

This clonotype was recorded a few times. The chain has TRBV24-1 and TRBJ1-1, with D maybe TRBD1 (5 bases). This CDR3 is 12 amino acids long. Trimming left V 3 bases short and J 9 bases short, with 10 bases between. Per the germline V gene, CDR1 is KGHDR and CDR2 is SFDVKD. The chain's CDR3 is CATSDRQKKAFF. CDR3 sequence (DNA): TGTGCCACCAGTGATCGACAGAAGAAAGCTTTCTTT.

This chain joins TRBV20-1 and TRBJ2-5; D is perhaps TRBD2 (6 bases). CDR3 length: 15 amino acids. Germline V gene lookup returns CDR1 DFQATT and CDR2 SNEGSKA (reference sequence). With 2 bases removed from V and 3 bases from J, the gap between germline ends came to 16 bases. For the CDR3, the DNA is TGCAGTGCTAGACCCCCTACGCGGGGTGAAGAGACCCAGTACTTC. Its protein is CSARPPTRGEETQYF.

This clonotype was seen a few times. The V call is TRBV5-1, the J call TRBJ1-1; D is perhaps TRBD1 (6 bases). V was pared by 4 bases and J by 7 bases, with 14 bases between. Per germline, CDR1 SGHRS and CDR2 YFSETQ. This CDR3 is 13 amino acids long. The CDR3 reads CASSQVDRNEAFF. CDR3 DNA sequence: TGCGCCAGCAGCCAAGTTGACAGGAATGAAGCTTTCTTT.

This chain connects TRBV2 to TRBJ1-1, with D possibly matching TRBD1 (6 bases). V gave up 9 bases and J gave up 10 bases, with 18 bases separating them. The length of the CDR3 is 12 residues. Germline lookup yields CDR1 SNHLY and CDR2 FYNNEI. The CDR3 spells CASRQVRAGAFF. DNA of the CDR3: TGTGCCAGTAGACAGGTACGCGCTGGAGCTTTCTTT. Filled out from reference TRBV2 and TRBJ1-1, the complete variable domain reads EPEVTQTPSHQVTQMGQEVILRCVPISNHLYFYWYRQILGQKVEFLVSFYNNEISEKSEIFDDQFSVERPDGSNFTLKIRSTKLEDSAMYFCASRQVRAGAFFGQGTRLTVV.

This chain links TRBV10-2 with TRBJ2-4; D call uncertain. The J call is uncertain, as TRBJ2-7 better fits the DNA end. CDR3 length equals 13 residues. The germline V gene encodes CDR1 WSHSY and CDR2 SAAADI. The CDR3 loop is CASSEPRGYEQYF. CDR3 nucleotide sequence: TGCGCCAGCAGTGAGCCGAGAGGTTACGAGCAGTACTTC.

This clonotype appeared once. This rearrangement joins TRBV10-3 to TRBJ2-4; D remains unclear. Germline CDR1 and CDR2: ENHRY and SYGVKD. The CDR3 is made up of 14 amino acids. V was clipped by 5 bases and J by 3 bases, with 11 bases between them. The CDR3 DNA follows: TGTGCCATCAGTCCGAAGATAGTCAAAAACATTCAGTACTTC. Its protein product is CAISPKIVKNIQYF.

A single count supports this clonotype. The CDR3 here is CASSRDRGRSNTGELFF. The CDR3 DNA reads TGTGCCAGCAGCCGGGACAGGGGGAGGTCGAACACCGGGGAGCTGTTTTTT. The rearrangement uses TRBV12-3 or TRBV12-4 and TRBJ2-2, with 11 bases that match TRBD1. The CDR3 has 17 residues. The V segment lost 6 bases and the J segment 0 bases; nucleotides outside the gene matches: 6.

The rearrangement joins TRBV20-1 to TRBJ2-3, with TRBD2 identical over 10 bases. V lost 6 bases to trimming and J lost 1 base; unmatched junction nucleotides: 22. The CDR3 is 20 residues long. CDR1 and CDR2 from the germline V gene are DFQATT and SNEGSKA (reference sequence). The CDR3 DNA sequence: TGCAGTGCCACAATCCCACCCCTAGCGGGGGACGTATCGGGCACAGATACGCAGTATTTT. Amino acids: CSATIPPLAGDVSGTDTQYF.

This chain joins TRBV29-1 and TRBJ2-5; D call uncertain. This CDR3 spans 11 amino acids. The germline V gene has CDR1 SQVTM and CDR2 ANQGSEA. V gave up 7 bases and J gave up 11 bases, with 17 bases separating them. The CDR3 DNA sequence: TGCAGCGCCCGGTGGTCCAATGAGCAGTACTTC. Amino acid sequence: CSARWSNEQYF. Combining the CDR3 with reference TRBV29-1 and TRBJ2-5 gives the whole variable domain SAVISQKPSRDICQRGTSLTIQCQVDSQVTMMFWYRQQPGQSLTLIATANQGSEATYESGFVIDKFPISRPNLTFSTLTVSNMSPEDSSIYLCSARWSNEQYFGPGTRLLVL.

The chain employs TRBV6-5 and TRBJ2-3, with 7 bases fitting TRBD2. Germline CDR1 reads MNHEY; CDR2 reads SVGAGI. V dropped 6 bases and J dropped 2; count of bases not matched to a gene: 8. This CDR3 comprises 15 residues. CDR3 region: CASRQWGGNTDTQYF. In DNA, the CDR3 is TGTGCCAGCAGGCAATGGGGGGGAAACACAGATACGCAGTATTTT.

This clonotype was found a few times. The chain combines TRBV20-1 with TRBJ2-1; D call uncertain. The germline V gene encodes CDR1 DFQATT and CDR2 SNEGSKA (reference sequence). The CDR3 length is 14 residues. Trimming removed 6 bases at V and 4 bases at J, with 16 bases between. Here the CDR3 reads CSAMAGYEYNEQFF. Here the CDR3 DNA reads TGCAGTGCCATGGCCGGGTATGAATACAATGAGCAGTTCTTC.

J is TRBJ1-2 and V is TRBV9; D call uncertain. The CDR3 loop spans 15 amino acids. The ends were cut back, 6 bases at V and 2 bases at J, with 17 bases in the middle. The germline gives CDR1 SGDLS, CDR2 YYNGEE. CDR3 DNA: TGTGCCAGCAAGACGGGAATGGGGTCCAACTATGGCTACACCTTC. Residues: CASKTGMGSNYGYTF.

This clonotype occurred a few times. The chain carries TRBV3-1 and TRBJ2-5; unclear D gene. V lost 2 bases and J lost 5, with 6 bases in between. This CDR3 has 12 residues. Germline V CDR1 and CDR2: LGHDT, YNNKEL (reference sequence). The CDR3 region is CASSQLVETQYF. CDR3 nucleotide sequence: TGTGCCAGCAGCCAACTTGTTGAGACCCAGTACTTC.

As DNA, the CDR3 is TGCAGTGCTAGAGGACTGGGGCTAGCGGGAGGCGGGTCCAGCACAGATACGCAGTATTTT. This sequence encodes CSARGLGLAGGGSSTDTQYF. The genes are TRBV20-1 and TRBJ2-3; the match to TRBD2 covers 11 bases. Germline V gene lookup returns CDR1 DFQATT and CDR2 SNEGSKA (reference sequence). The V segment lost 1 base and the J segment 0 bases; nucleotides outside the gene matches: 15. The CDR3 covers 20 residues.

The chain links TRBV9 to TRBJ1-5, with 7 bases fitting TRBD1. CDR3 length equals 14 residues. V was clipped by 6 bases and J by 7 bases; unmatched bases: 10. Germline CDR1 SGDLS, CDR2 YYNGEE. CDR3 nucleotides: TGTGCCAGCAATCCCCACAGGGGTAACCAGCCCCAGCATTTT. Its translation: CASNPHRGNQPQHF.

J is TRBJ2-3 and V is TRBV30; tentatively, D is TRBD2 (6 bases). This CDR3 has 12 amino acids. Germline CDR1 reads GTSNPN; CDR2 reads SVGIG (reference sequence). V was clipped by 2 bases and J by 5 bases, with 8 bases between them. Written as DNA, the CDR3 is TGTGCCTGGAGTAGGGGAGGAGATACGCAGTATTTT. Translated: CAWSRGGDTQYF.

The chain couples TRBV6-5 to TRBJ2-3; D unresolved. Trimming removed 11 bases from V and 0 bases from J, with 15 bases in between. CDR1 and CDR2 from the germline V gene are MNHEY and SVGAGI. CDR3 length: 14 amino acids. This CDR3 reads CASRPGSSTDTQYF. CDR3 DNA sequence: TGTGCCTCAAGGCCTGGCAGTAGCACAGATACGCAGTATTTT.

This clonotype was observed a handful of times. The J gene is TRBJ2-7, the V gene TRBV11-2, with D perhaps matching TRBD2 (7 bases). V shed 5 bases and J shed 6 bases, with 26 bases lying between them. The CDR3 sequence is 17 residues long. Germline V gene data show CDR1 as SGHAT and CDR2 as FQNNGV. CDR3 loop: CASSLVQGTTMAAEQYF. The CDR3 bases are TGTGCCAGCAGCCTCGTGCAGGGGACTACCATGGCCGCCGAGCAGTACTTC.

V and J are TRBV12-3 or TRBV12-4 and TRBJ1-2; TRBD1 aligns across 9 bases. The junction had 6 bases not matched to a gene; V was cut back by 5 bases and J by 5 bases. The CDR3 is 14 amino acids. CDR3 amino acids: CASSKDRGWYGYTF. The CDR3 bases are TGTGCCAGCAGTAAGGACAGGGGATGGTATGGCTACACCTTC.

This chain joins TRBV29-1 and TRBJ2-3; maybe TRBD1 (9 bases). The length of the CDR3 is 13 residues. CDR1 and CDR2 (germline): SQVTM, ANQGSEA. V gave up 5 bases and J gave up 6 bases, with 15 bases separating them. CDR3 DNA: TGCAGCGTTACAGGGGGCGGGAGGGATACGCAGTATTTT. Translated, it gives CSVTGGGRDTQYF.

The CDR3 here is CSARGFGVAGSNSPLHF. The CDR3 DNA reads as TGCAGTGCTAGAGGCTTTGGGGTAGCAGGGTCTAATTCACCCCTCCACTTT. V gene TRBV20-1 combines with J gene TRBJ1-6; the D gene is possibly TRBD1 (5 bases). This CDR3 comprises 17 residues. Trimming removed 1 base from V and 6 bases from J, with 19 bases in between. Germline assignment: CDR1 DFQATT and CDR2 SNEGSKA (reference sequence).

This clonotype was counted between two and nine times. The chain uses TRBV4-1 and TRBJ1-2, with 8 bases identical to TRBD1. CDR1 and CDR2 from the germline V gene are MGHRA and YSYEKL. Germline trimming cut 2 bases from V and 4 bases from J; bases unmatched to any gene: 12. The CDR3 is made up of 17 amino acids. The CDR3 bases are TGCGCCAGCAGCCAACGGGACAGGCCACTCGGGTCCTATGGCTACACCTTC. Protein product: CASSQRDRPLGSYGYTF.

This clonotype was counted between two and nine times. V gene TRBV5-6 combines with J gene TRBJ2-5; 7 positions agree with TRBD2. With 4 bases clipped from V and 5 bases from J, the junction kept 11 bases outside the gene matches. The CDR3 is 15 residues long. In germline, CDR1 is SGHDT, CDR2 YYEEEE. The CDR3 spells CASSLRLTSTETQYF. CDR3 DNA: TGTGCCAGCAGCCTTAGGCTGACTAGCACGGAGACCCAGTACTTC.

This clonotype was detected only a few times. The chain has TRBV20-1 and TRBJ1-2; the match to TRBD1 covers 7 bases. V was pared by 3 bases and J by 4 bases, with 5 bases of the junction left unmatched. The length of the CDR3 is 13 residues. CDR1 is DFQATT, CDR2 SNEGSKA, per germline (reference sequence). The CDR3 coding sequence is TGCAGTGCTAGGGAGACAGGGTCCTATGGCTACACCTTC. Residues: CSARETGSYGYTF.

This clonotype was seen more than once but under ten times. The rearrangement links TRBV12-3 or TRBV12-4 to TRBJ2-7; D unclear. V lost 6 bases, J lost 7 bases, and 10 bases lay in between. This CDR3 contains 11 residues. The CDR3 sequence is CASRSTVEQYF. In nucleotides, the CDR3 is TGTGCCAGCAGGTCAACGGTTGAGCAGTACTTC.

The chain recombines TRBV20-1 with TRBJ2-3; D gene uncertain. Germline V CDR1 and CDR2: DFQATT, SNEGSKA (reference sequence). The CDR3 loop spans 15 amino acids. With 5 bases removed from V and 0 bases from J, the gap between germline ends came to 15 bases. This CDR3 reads CSAQIGASSTDTQYF. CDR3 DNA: TGCAGTGCTCAAATTGGTGCGTCTAGCACAGATACGCAGTATTTT.

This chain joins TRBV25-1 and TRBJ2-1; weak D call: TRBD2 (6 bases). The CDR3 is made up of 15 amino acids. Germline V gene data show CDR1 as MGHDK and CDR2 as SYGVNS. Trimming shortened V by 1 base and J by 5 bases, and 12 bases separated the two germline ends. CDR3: CASSESGGMDNEQFF. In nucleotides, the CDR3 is TGTGCCAGCAGTGAATCCGGGGGTATGGACAATGAGCAGTTCTTC. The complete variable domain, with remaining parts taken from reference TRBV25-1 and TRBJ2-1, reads EADIYQTPRYLVIGTGKKITLECSQTMGHDKMYWYQQDPGMELHLIHYSYGVNSTEKGDLSSESTVSRIRTEHFPLTLESARPSHTSQYLCASSESGGMDNEQFFGPGTRLTVL.